This T cell receptor (beta chain) emerged from a study of beta chain features in type 1 diabetes. Findings and limits, study-wide: Patients and controls would share equally any PCR tilt toward shorter templates. TCRB rearrangement may or may not be influenced by HLA type; here this remained unresolved.

The CDR3 has 14 amino acids. Germline V CDR1 and CDR2: KGHSH, LQKENI. Trimming shortened V by 3 bases and J by 5 bases, and 10 bases separated the two germline ends. Worth noting for this clone: Its antigen is as yet unknown.

Reverse transcription of all isolated RNA meant that expressed TCRB transcripts were sequenced. The protocol was immunoSEQ multiplex PCR, while the TCRdb copy is restricted to in-frame clones and leaves out a portion. Here the sample spans 900,000 or so clones, roughly 15% being singletons. This TCR was recovered from a woman aged 18-29 years in good health. This sequence joins TRBV18 and TRBJ1-4, with D possibly TRBD1 on 5 matching bases. Input material: naive CD4+ T cells from blood. The CDR3 region is CASSPSGLNEKLFF. The CDR3, as DNA: TGTGCCAGCTCACCGTCGGGGCTGAATGAAAAACTGTTTTTT.